The entry that follows covers one TCR beta chain sequence. The antigen is not known. Use of 60 Vbeta and 13 Jbeta primers characterized the PCR. Data came from immunoSEQ multiplex PCR; TCRdb stores just in-frame clones and leaves some out. The profile covers 100,000 to 150,000 clones, with 76% appearing a single time and 1.9% taken by the ten largest. This sample is part of a study of cytomegalovirus exposure and HLA in healthy donors. Study conclusions and caveats: Within a later analysis, the majority of CMV-associated TCR beta chains appeared HLA-restricted. TCR beta chains numbering 164 were designated cytomegalovirus-associated.

The origin of this receptor is a man in his forties or fifties in good health and CMV-seronegative. Sequenced: PBMCs.

CDR3 region: CAWSGGEQFF. The CDR3 bases are TGTGCCTGGAGTGGGGGCGAGCAGTTCTTC. This chain links TRBV30 with TRBJ2-1; a weak D match, TRBD1 (5 bases). Germline V lookup: CDR1 GTSNPN, CDR2 SVGIG (reference sequence). V lost 1 base and J lost 10, with 5 bases in between. The CDR3 runs 10 residues.